This TCR beta chain was recorded in a study of T-cell memory formation after mild COVID-19. The study's findings and limits: Clones which contracted sat mainly in CM and EM if CD4+, and in EMRA if CD8+. The study detected some responding clones in pre-infection memory, suggesting cross-reactive memory joined. Clones contracting day 15 to 85 were balanced CD4/CD8; later expanders leaned CD4+.

Sample barcodes and UMIs were carried by the TCR alpha and TCR beta cDNA libraries that 5'RACE generated with constant-segment primers. TCRdb called the 5' RACE reads again in MiXCR, with one record for every CDR3 protein. The sample lists a few hundred thousand distinct CDR3 sequences, around 15% occurring once. Trimming pared 2 bases from V and 5 bases from J, leaving 12 bases between. CDR1 is KGHSH, CDR2 LQKENI, per germline. The CDR3 spans 14 residues. This clonotype was found a few times. Its antigen is undetermined. The rearrangement links TRBV18 to TRBJ2-5, with D maybe TRBD2 (6 bases). Sequencing was carried out using PBMCs or a T cell subset sorted from them (not recorded which). This TCR came from a man aged 18-30 years who had mild COVID-19 (a few samples of this study predate the infection). Cell type and time point are not known. CDR3 protein: CASSPWGRMETQYF. The CDR3 bases are TGTGCCAGCTCACCATGGGGGAGGATGGAGACCCAGTACTTC.